Here is one T cell receptor beta chain with its context. Antigen specificity is unknown. TCRdb independently ran MiXCR on the reads; one entry per CDR3 protein. Of hundreds of thousands of distinct CDR3 sequences in the sample, around a third were seen once. V was cut by 3 bases and J by 2 bases, with 10 bases left in between. CDR3 length: 14 residues. This sample was included in a study of T cell repertoires in cytomegalovirus infection. The wider study: Public TCR beta signatures indicated both CMV infection and matching HLA type. Study-wide results and caveats: HLA-C-restricted CMV clonotypes gave the most frequent clonotype in two of eight donors.

The sequenced sample was cultured PBMCs, obtained from culture after CMV antigen stimulation. The chain combines TRBV12-3 or TRBV12-4 with TRBJ1-2; tentative D call: TRBD1 (5 bases). The TCR comes from a human donor in good health (CMV status not recorded). Some clones in this sample may be carry-over from other donors' samples. The DNA of the CDR3 is TGTGCCAGCAGTTTGACTCCAGGGAACTATGGCTACACCTTC. Amino acid sequence: CASSLTPGNYGYTF.